The clone carrying this T cell receptor beta chain was detected ten times or more. Its antigen is undetermined. This entry belongs to a study of T cell repertoires in cytomegalovirus infection. About the study: Public TCR beta signature analysis indicated the presence of both CMV infection and matching HLA type. Study findings and constraints: It was HLA-C-restricted CMV-specific TCR beta clonotypes that dominated the response ex vivo.

The V gene end was trimmed by 5 bases and the J gene end by 2 bases; junction bases not matched to a gene: 6. The CDR3 spans 14 residues. Germline loops: CDR1 LNHDA, CDR2 SQIVND (reference sequence). TCRdb passed the reads through MiXCR, listing each CDR3 protein once. This table has about 460,000 distinct CDR3 sequences, about 11% appearing once. Material: PBMCs. This TCR came from a human donor in good health (CMV status not recorded). Some clones in this sample may be carry-over from other donors' samples. The J gene is TRBJ2-7, the V gene TRBV19, with 7 bases matching TRBD1. The CDR3 coding sequence is TGTGCCAGTAGTGCCTCCGGACAGGCCTACGAGCAGTACTTC. It is translated as CASSASGQAYEQYF.